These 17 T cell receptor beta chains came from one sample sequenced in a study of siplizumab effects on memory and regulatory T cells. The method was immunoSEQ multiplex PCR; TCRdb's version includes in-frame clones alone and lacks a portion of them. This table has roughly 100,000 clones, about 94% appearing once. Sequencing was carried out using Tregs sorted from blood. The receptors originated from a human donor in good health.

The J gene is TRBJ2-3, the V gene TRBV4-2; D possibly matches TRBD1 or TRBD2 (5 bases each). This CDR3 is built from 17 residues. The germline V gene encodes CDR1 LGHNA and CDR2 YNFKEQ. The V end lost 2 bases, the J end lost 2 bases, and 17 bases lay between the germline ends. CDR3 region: CASSQRDLSALTDTQYF. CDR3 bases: TGTGCCAGCAGCCAACGGGACCTTAGCGCCCTCACAGATACGCAGTATTTT.

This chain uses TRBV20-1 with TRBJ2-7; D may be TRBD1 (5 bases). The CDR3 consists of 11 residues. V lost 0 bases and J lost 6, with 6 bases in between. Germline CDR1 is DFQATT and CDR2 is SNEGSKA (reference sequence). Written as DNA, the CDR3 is TGCAGTGCTAGAGACAGGGCCGAGCAGTACTTC. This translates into CSARDRAEQYF.

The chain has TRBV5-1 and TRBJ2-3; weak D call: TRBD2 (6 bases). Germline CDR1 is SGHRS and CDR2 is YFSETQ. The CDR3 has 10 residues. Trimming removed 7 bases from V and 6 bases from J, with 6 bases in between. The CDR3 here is CASGGDTQYF. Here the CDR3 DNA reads TGCGCCAGCGGGGGGGATACGCAGTATTTT.

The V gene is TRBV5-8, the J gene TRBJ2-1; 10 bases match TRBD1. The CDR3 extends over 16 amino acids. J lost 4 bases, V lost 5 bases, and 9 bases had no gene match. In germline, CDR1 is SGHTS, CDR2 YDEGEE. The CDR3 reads CASRIPGQGRYNEQFF. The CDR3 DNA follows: TGTGCCAGCAGGATACCGGGACAGGGGAGATACAATGAGCAGTTCTTC.

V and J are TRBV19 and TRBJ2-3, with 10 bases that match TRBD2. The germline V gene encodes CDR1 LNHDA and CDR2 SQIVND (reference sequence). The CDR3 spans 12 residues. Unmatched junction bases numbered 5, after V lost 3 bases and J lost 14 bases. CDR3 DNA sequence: TGTGCCAGTAGTATGGTTGGACTAGCGGCGTATTTT. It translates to CASSMVGLAAYF.

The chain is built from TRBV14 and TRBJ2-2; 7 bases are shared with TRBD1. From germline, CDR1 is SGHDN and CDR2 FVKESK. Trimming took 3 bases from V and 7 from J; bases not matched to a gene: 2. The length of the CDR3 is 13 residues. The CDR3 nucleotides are TGTGCCAGCAGCCAGGCAGGGGGCGGGGAGCTGTTTTTT. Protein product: CASSQAGGGELFF. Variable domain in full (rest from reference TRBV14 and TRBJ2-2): EAGVTQFPSHSVIEKGQTVTLRCDPISGHDNLYWYRRVMGKEIKFLLHFVKESKQDESGMPNNRFLAERTGGTYSTLKVQPAELEDSGVYFCASSQAGGGELFFGEGSRLTVL.

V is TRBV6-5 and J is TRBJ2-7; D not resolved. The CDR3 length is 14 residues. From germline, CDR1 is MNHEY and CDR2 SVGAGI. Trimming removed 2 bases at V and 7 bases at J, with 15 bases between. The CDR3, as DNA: TGTGCCAGCAGTTACCGGACCGCCCCAGAAGAGCAGTACTTC. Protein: CASSYRTAPEEQYF.

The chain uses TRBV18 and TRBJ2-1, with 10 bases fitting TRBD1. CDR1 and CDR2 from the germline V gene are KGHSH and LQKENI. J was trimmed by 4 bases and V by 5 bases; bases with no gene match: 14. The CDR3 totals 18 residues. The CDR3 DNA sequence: TGTGCCAGCTCATTGTGGACAGGGGGACGGTTATCGTACAATGAGCAGTTCTTC. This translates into CASSLWTGGRLSYNEQFF.

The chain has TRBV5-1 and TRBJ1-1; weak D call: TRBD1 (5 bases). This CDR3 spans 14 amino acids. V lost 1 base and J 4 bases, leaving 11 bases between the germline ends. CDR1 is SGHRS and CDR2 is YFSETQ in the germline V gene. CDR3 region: CASSLQGQGTEAFF. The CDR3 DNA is TGCGCCAGCAGCTTGCAGGGTCAAGGCACTGAAGCTTTCTTT.

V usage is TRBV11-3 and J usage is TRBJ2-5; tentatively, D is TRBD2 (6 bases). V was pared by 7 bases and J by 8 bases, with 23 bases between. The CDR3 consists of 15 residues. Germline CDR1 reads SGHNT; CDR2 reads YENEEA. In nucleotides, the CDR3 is TGTGCCAGCAACCCCGGGGGAGGAGGGAGTAAAACCCAGTACTTC. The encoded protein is CASNPGGGGSKTQYF.

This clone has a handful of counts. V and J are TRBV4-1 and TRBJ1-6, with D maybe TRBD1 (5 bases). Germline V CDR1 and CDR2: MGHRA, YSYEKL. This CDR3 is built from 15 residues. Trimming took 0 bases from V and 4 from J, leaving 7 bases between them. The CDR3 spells CASSQDRGYNSPLHF. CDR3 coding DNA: TGCGCCAGCAGCCAAGACCGGGGGTATAATTCACCCCTCCACTTT.

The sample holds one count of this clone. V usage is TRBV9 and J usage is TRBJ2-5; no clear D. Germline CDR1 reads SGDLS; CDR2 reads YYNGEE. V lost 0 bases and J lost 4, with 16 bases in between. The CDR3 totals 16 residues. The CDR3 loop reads CASSVGSRLWGETQYF. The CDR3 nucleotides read TGTGCCAGCAGCGTAGGCAGCCGCCTGTGGGGAGAGACCCAGTACTTC. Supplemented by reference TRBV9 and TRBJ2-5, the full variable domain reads DSGVTQTPKHLITATGQRVTLRCSPRSGDLSVYWYQQSLDQGLQFLIQYYNGEERAKGNILERFSAQQFPDLHSELNLSSLELGDSALYFCASSVGSRLWGETQYFGPGTRLLVL.

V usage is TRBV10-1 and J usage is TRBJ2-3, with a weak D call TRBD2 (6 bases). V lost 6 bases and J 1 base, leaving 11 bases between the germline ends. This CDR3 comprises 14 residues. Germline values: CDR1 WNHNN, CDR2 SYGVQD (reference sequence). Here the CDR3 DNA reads TGCGCCAGCAGCCGGGGGTCCGGCACAGATACGCAGTATTTT. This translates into CASSRGSGTDTQYF.

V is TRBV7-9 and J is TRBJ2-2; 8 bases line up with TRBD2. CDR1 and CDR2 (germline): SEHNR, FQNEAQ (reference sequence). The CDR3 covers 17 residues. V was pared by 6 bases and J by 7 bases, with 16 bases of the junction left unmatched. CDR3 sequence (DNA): TGTGCCAGCAGTTTCGGGTTGAGAGCGGGAGTGAACGGGGAGCTGTTTTTT. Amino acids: CASSFGLRAGVNGELFF.

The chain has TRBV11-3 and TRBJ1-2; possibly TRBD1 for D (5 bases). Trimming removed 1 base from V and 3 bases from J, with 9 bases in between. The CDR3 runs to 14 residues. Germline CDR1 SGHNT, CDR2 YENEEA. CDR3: CASSLVWGDYGYTF. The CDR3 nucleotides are TGTGCCAGCAGCTTAGTGTGGGGGGACTATGGCTACACCTTC.

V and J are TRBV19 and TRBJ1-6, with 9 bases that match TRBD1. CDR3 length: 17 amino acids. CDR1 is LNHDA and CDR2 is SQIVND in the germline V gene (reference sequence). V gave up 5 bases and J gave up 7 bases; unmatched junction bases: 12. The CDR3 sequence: CASSDPRDRVSNSPLHF. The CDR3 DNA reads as TGTGCCAGTAGTGACCCTCGGGACAGGGTGTCGAATTCACCCCTCCACTTT.

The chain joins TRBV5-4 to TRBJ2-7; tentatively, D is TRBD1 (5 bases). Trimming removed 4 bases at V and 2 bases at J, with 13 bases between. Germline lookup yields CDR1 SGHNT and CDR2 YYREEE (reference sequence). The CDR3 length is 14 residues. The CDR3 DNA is TGTGCCAGCAGCACGGCAGGGATCACCTACGAGCAGTACTTC. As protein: CASSTAGITYEQYF.